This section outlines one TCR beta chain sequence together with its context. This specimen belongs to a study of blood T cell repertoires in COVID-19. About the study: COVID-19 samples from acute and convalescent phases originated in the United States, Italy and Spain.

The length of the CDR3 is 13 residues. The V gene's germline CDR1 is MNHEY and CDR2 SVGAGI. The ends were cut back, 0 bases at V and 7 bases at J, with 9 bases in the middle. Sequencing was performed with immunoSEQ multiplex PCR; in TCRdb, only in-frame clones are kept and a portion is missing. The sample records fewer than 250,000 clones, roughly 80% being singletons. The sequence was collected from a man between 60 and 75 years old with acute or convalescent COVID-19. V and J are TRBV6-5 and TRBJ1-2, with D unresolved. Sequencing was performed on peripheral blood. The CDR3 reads CASSYSTGSGYTF. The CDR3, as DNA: TGTGCCAGCAGTTACTCAACGGGTTCTGGCTACACCTTC.